One T cell receptor (beta chain) is described in this entry. Its antigen is unidentified. Noted time point: cycle 4 day 1 (C4D1), after five to seven weeks of nivolumab. Exposure to brentuximab vedotin varied, and each patient had relapsed following autologous stem cell transplantation. These data originate in a study of PD-1 blockade in classical Hodgkin lymphoma. Whole-study findings and limits: The CD4+ diversity rise by C4D1 was clearest in complete responders. Lower baseline TCR diversity was reported for newly diagnosed patients than for healthy donors. Patients with a complete response exhibited baseline diversity comparable to newly diagnosed patients.

The repertoire was sequenced with immunoSEQ multiplex PCR; TCRdb's copy has only in-frame clones and lacks some. The data show about 33,000 clones, about 72% seen once. Trimming stripped 5 bases from V and 1 base from J, with 9 bases between. CDR3 length: 14 residues. CDR1 is SGHNT, CDR2 YENEEA, per germline. Sequencing was performed on peripheral blood mononuclear cells (PBMCs), taken before the fourth cycle of nivolumab. The chain is built from TRBV11-3 and TRBJ1-3, with D perhaps matching TRBD1 (6 bases). This TCR derives from a human donor with classical Hodgkin lymphoma. Written as DNA, the CDR3 is TGTGCCAGCAGCCCACAGGGATCTGGAAACACCATATATTTT. It translates to CASSPQGSGNTIYF. The whole variable domain, remainder taken from reference TRBV11-3 and TRBJ1-3, is EAGVVQSPRYKIIEKKQPVAFWCNPISGHNTLYWYLQNLGQGPELLIRYENEEAVDDSQLPKDRFSAERLKGVDSTLKIQPAELGDSAVYLCASSPQGSGNTIYFGEGSWLTVV.